This TCR beta chain appears in the sequencing data of a study of shared clonotypes between healthy human individuals. In the naive CD8 group, cells lacked CD45RO and were positively selected for CCR7, so terminally differentiated effector memory CD45RA+ cells were left out. Trimming shortened V by 0 bases and J by 6 bases, and 10 bases separated the two germline ends. The length of the CDR3 is 13 residues. CDR1 SGHDT and CDR2 YYEEEE come from the germline V gene. Sequenced by immunoSEQ multiplex PCR; TCRdb stores in-frame clones only, minus some. This table holds around 2,100,000 clones, about 95% found once.

Sample: naive CD8+ T cells sorted from blood. This chain joins TRBV5-6 and TRBJ2-7; D remains ambiguous. The receptor was derived from a man aged 18-30 years in good health. The CDR3 DNA reads as TGTGCCAGCAGCTTGGATGCCTCGTCCGAGCAGTACTTC. Translation gives CASSLDASSEQYF.